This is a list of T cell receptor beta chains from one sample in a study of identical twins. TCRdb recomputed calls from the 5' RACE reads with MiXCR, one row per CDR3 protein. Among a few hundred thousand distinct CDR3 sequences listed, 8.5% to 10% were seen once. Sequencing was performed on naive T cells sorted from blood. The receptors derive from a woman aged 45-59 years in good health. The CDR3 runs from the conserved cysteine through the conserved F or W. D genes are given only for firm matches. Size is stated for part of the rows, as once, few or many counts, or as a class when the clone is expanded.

CDR3: CASGGNQPQHF
DNA: TGTGCCAGTGGTGGCAATCAGCCCCAGCATTTT
J: TRBJ1-5
D: NA
V: TRBV7-2
size: many

CDR3: CASSRGGRSDEQFF
DNA: TGCGCCAGCAGCCGCGGGGGCCGTTCGGATGAGCAGTTCTTC
J: TRBJ2-1
D: NA
V: TRBV5-1
size: once

CDR3: CASSQIEKLFF
DNA: TGTGCCAGCAGCCAAATCGAAAAACTGTTTTTT
J: TRBJ1-4
D: NA
V: TRBV3-1
size: few

CDR3: CAISDSSAGSYNEQFF
DNA: TGTGCCATCAGTGATTCTAGCGCGGGCTCCTACAATGAGCAGTTCTTC
J: TRBJ2-1
D: NA
V: TRBV10-3
size: few

CDR3: CASSPPSGRGETQYF
DNA: TGTGCCAGCTCACCACCGAGCGGGAGAGGAGAGACCCAGTACTTC
J: TRBJ2-5
D: TRBD2
V: TRBV18
size: NA

CDR3: CASSQIIRDTQYF
DNA: TGTGCCAGCAGTCAAATTATCAGGGATACGCAGTATTTT
J: TRBJ2-3
D: NA
V: TRBV7-9
size: NA

CDR3: CASSPVLGNIQYF
DNA: TGTGCCAGCAGCCCGGTTCTGGGAAACATTCAGTACTTC
J: TRBJ2-4
D: NA
V: TRBV11-2
size: NA

CDR3: CASSPHTGELFF
DNA: TGCGCCAGCAGCCCTCACACCGGGGAGCTGTTTTTT
J: TRBJ2-2
D: NA
V: TRBV5-1
size: NA

CDR3: CASSSLTLGTSGREAKNIQYF
DNA: TGTGCCAGCAGTTCTCTCACGCTCGGGACTAGCGGGAGGGAGGCCAAAAACATTCAGTACTTC
J: TRBJ2-4
D: TRBD2
V: TRBV27
size: many

CDR3: CASSPGTRGNEQFF
DNA: TGTGCCAGCAGTCCCGGGACTAGGGGGAATGAGCAGTTCTTC
J: TRBJ2-1
D: TRBD2
V: TRBV27
size: many

CDR3: CASSLMETQYF
DNA: TGCGCCAGCAGCTTGATGGAGACCCAGTACTTC
J: TRBJ2-5
D: NA
V: TRBV5-1
size: many

CDR3: CASSIRDRGAVEQFF
DNA: TGTGCCAGCAGCATTAGGGACAGGGGCGCCGTTGAGCAGTTCTTC
J: TRBJ2-1
D: TRBD1
V: TRBV11-2
size: few

CDR3: CATSGTGYNEQFF
DNA: TGTGCCACCAGTGGGACTGGCTACAATGAGCAGTTCTTC
J: TRBJ2-1
D: NA
V: TRBV24-1
size: NA

CDR3: CSARPTQTNTDTQYF
DNA: TGCAGTGCTAGACCTACCCAGACTAACACAGATACGCAGTATTTT
J: TRBJ2-3
D: NA
V: TRBV20-1
size: NA

CDR3: CASSRNRVPSGNEQFF
DNA: TGTGCCAGCAGCCGAAACCGGGTTCCTTCAGGGAATGAGCAGTTCTTC
J: TRBJ2-1
D: NA
V: TRBV5-5
size: many

CDR3: CASSLVGAGATYNEQFF
DNA: TGTGCCAGCAGCTTAGTAGGCGCGGGAGCAACGTACAATGAGCAGTTCTTC
J: TRBJ2-1
D: TRBD2
V: TRBV7-9
size: few

CDR3: CASSHLGQGHTEAFF
DNA: TGTGCCAGCAGCCACTTGGGACAGGGGCACACTGAAGCTTTCTTT
J: TRBJ1-1
D: TRBD1
V: TRBV3-1
size: few

CDR3: CAWSVGTGRDEQFF
DNA: TGTGCCTGGAGTGTCGGGACAGGGAGAGATGAGCAGTTCTTC
J: TRBJ2-1
D: TRBD1
V: TRBV30
size: many

CDR3: CASSLAAGGANEQFF
DNA: TGCGCCAGCAGCTTGGCTGCGGGAGGGGCCAATGAGCAGTTCTTC
J: TRBJ2-1
D: TRBD2
V: TRBV5-1
size: NA

CDR3: CASTGVWGKLFF
DNA: TGTGCCAGCACAGGGGTCTGGGGGAAACTGTTTTTT
J: TRBJ1-4
D: NA
V: TRBV25-1
size: few

CDR3: CASSDSSLSGYTF
DNA: TGTGCCAGCAGTGACAGTTCCCTATCTGGCTACACCTTC
J: TRBJ1-2
D: NA
V: TRBV2
size: NA

CDR3: CASSSLAGVSTDTQYF
DNA: TGTGCCAGCAGCTCCCTAGCGGGAGTAAGCACAGATACGCAGTATTTT
J: TRBJ2-3
D: TRBD2
V: TRBV9
size: few

CDR3: CASIKELAGVSGELFF
DNA: TGTGCCAGCATCAAGGAGTTAGCGGGAGTCTCCGGGGAGCTGTTTTTT
J: TRBJ2-2
D: TRBD2
V: TRBV4-2
size: NA

CDR3: CSVDGGVYNEQFF
DNA: TGCAGCGTTGACGGGGGGGTTTACAATGAGCAGTTCTTC
J: TRBJ2-1
D: TRBD2
V: TRBV29-1
size: few

CDR3: CASSPPSSGVYQETQYF
DNA: TGTGCCAGCAGCCCACCCTCGAGCGGGGTGTACCAAGAGACCCAGTACTTC
J: TRBJ2-5
D: TRBD2
V: TRBV7-9
size: NA

CDR3: CASSLSLGQGLDYEQYF
DNA: TGTGCCAGCAGTTTATCGTTAGGGCAGGGCCTAGACTACGAGCAGTACTTC
J: TRBJ2-7
D: NA
V: TRBV27
size: NA

CDR3: CSGRDRVYGYTF
DNA: TGCAGCGGCCGGGACAGGGTATATGGCTACACCTTC
J: TRBJ1-2
D: TRBD1
V: TRBV29-1
size: few

CDR3: CASSAINLETQYF
DNA: TGTGCCAGCAGCGCCATCAATTTGGAGACCCAGTACTTC
J: TRBJ2-5
D: NA
V: TRBV12-3/TRBV12-4
size: few

CDR3: CASSPPIGTSGYNEQFF
DNA: TGTGCCAGCAGCCCACCCATCGGGACTAGCGGTTACAATGAGCAGTTCTTC
J: TRBJ2-1
D: TRBD2
V: TRBV4-2
size: few

CDR3: CASSLYGDTWATETQYF
DNA: TGTGCCAGCAGTTTATACGGGGATACCTGGGCAACAGAGACCCAGTACTTC
J: TRBJ2-5
D: NA
V: TRBV27
size: NA

CDR3: CASSQDGPIAVLDTGELFF
DNA: TGCGCCAGCAGCCAAGATGGCCCTATAGCGGTATTAGACACCGGGGAGCTGTTTTTT
J: TRBJ2-2
D: NA
V: TRBV4-1
size: many

CDR3: CASSQVGLSEQYF
DNA: TGTGCCAGCAGCCAAGTAGGCTTAAGCGAGCAGTACTTC
J: TRBJ2-7
D: NA
V: TRBV3-1
size: few

CDR3: CASSLWRRAAGYTF
DNA: TGTGCCAGCAGTTTATGGCGCAGGGCGGCCGGCTACACCTTC
J: TRBJ1-2
D: NA
V: TRBV27
size: NA

CDR3: CASKRPTGASAEAFF
DNA: TGCGCCAGCAAGCGTCCCACAGGGGCGTCGGCTGAAGCTTTCTTT
J: TRBJ1-1
D: TRBD1
V: TRBV5-1
size: NA

CDR3: CASSLGRGQYNEQFF
DNA: TGTGCCAGCAGCTTGGGACGGGGACAGTACAATGAGCAGTTCTTC
J: TRBJ2-1
D: TRBD1
V: TRBV7-3
size: few